The 8 T cell receptor beta chains below come from one sample, sequenced in a study of cytomegalovirus exposure and HLA in healthy donors. TCRdb keeps only in-frame clones here, not all; method: immunoSEQ multiplex PCR. The sample yields about 220,000 clones, around nine tenths seen once. The sample was PBMCs. These receptors were taken from a woman between 18 and 29 years old in good health and CMV-seronegative.

This chain joins TRBV6-6 and TRBJ2-7; 8 nucleotides match TRBD2. The V and J ends lost 5 bases and 3 bases, in that order; junction bases with no gene match: 12. CDR1 and CDR2 (germline): MNHNY, SVGAGI (reference sequence). The CDR3 consists of 16 residues. CDR3 in DNA: TGTGCCAGCAGTGCTGAATGGGGACTAGTGAGCTACGAGCAGTACTTC. It is translated as CASSAEWGLVSYEQYF.

The rearrangement joins TRBV19 to TRBJ2-1; no reliable D call. V shed 3 bases and J shed 4 bases, with 7 bases lying between them. The CDR3 loop spans 13 amino acids. Germline-derived CDR1 and CDR2 are LNHDA and SQIVND (reference sequence). The CDR3 DNA reads as TGTGCCAGTAGTATCAAGACTTACAATGAGCAGTTCTTC. Translating gives CASSIKTYNEQFF.

Worth noting for this clone: The junction differs from germline at one of its ends, possibly a read error. The chain carries TRBV7-7 and TRBJ2-1; unclear D gene. The germline V gene has CDR1 SSHAT and CDR2 FNYEAQ (reference sequence). The CDR3 runs to 14 residues. The CDR3: CASSPNALSNEQFF. DNA for the CDR3: TGTGCTAGCAGCCCAAACGCACTCTCCAATGAGCAGTTCTTC.

The CDR3 spells CASSMPSSGRNTEAFF. CDR3 in DNA: TGTGCCAGTAGTATGCCCTCCAGCGGCCGGAATACTGAAGCTTTCTTT. The chain joins TRBV19 to TRBJ1-1; D uncertain. Trimming took off 3 bases at V and 5 bases at J, with 19 bases between the two ends. This CDR3 has 16 amino acids. CDR1 LNHDA and CDR2 SQIVND come from the germline V gene (reference sequence).

This chain connects TRBV18 to TRBJ2-5; D is unclear. This CDR3 is built from 13 residues. V lost 3 bases and J lost 2, with 7 bases in between. The germline gives CDR1 KGHSH, CDR2 LQKENI. CDR3 sequence reads: CASSPDIQETQYF. CDR3 coding DNA: TGTGCCAGCTCACCCGACATACAAGAGACCCAGTACTTC.

V and J are TRBV10-3 and TRBJ2-1; 7 positions agree with TRBD2. Germline-derived CDR1 and CDR2 are ENHRY and SYGVKD. Losses at the gene ends were 7 bases for V and 2 bases for J; bases not matched to a gene: 5. The CDR3 contains 14 residues. The CDR3 is CAIKRGGTYNEQFF. The CDR3 DNA is TGTGCCATCAAGCGCGGGGGTACCTACAATGAGCAGTTCTTC.

CDR3 sequence: CASRNPRGTSGASYEQYF. The CDR3 DNA follows: TGTGCCAGCAGAAACCCTAGGGGGACTAGCGGGGCCTCCTACGAGCAGTACTTC. V usage is TRBV27 and J usage is TRBJ2-7; 13 nucleotides align to TRBD2. The CDR3 is made up of 18 amino acids. CDR1 and CDR2 from the germline V gene are MNHEY and SMNVEV (reference sequence). J lost 0 bases, V lost 6 bases, and 11 bases had no gene match.

J is TRBJ2-1 and V is TRBV5-1; TRBD2 matches at 8 bases. The V segment lost 5 bases and the J segment 1 base; nucleotides outside the gene matches: 11. CDR3 length: 17 residues. The germline V gene encodes CDR1 SGHRS and CDR2 YFSETQ. The CDR3 region has the DNA TGCGCCAGCAGTCTGATCACCGGGACTAGATCCTACAATGAGCAGTTCTTC. Translation gives CASSLITGTRSYNEQFF.